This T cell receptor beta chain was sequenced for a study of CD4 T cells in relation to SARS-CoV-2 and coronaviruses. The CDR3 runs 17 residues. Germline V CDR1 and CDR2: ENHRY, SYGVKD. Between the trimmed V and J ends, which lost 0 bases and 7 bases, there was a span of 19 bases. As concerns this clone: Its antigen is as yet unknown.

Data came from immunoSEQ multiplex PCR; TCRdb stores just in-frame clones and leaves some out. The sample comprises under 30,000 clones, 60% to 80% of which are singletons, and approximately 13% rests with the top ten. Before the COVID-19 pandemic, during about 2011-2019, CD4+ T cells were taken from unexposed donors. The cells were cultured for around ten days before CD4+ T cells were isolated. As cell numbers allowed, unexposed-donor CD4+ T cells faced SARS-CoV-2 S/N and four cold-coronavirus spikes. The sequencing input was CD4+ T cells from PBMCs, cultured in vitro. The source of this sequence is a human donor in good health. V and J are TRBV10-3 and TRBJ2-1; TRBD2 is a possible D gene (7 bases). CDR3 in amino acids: CAISESLAGALGNEQFF. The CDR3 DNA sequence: TGTGCCATCAGTGAGTCATTGGCGGGGGCCTTGGGGAATGAGCAGTTCTTC.